A selection of T cell receptor beta chains follows, all from one sample in a study of T cells in Graves' hyperthyroidism and ophthalmopathy. TCRdb reanalysed the multiplex PCR reads using MiXCR and keeps one entry per CDR3 protein. The table has 480,000 or so distinct CDR3 sequences, 46% seen once; the top ten hold about two fifths. Sequenced: peripheral blood or thyroid tissue (not recorded which). Source of these receptors: an adult woman with Graves' disease, either hyperthyroidism or ophthalmopathy (not recorded which). The CDR3 runs from the conserved cysteine through the conserved F or W. The D gene is left open where the match is weak. The listing skips clone size in some rows; elsewhere it reads once, few, many or a size class.

TRBD2 | TRBJ2-1 | . | TRBV7-7 | CASSLAASGSTEQFF | TGTGCCAGCAGCTTAGCAGCTAGCGGGAGTACTGAGCAGTTCTTC
TRBD1 | TRBJ2-2 | . | TRBV11-2 | CASSNGQGAFGELFF | TGTGCCAGCAGCAACGGACAGGGGGCTTTCGGGGAGCTGTTTTTT
. | TRBJ2-1 | . | TRBV10-3 | CAISDGFNEQFF | TGTGCCATCAGTGATGGTTTCAATGAGCAGTTCTTC
TRBD1 | TRBJ2-2 | many | TRBV20-1 | CSARQGADTGELFF | TGCAGTGCAAGACAGGGAGCCGACACCGGGGAGCTGTTTTTT
. | TRBJ2-7 | . | TRBV29-1 | CSVETLQGYEQYF | TGCAGCGTTGAAACTCTGCAAGGCTACGAGCAGTACTTC
. | TRBJ1-2 | . | TRBV9 | CASSPRGGDGYTF | TGTGCCAGCAGCCCCCGGGGAGGGGACGGCTACACCTTC
. | TRBJ2-1 | . | TRBV11-3 | CASSYTGTFPYNEQFF | TGTGCCAGCAGCTATACCGGGACATTTCCCTACAATGAGCAGTTCTTC
. | TRBJ1-2 | . | TRBV7-9 | CASSHRGTGYGYTF | TGTGCCAGCAGCCATCGTGGGACGGGGTATGGCTACACCTTC
. | TRBJ1-2 | . | TRBV7-3 | CASSLKGGGTGYTF | TGTGCCAGCAGCTTAAAGGGGGGGGGCACTGGCTACACCTTC
. | TRBJ1-5 | . | TRBV7-9 | CASSTSGSNQPQHF | TGTGCCAGCAGCACTAGCGGGAGCAATCAGCCCCAGCATTTT
. | TRBJ1-5 | . | TRBV28 | CASRGVGNQPQHF | TGTGCCAGCAGAGGGGTAGGCAATCAGCCCCAGCATTTT
. | TRBJ2-2 | . | TRBV12-3/TRBV12-4 | CASSFSRLNTGELFF | TGTGCCAGCAGTTTTAGTCGCCTGAACACCGGGGAGCTGTTTTTT
. | TRBJ1-1 | once | TRBV2 | CASRGGGGGTEAFF | TGTGCCAGCAGAGGGGGGGGAGGTGGCACTGAAGCTTTCTTT
. | TRBJ2-7 | many | TRBV20-1 | CSARQSSYEQYF | TGCAGTGCTAGACAGAGCTCCTACGAGCAGTACTTC
TRBD1 | TRBJ1-1 | . | TRBV7-2 | CASSDRDRVGTEAFF | TGTGCCAGCAGCGACCGGGACAGGGTTGGCACTGAAGCTTTCTTT
. | TRBJ1-2 | few | TRBV7-3 | CASSRQPTNYGYTF | TGTGCCAGCAGCCGACAGCCTACTAACTATGGCTACACCTTC
. | TRBJ1-6 | . | TRBV20-1 | CSARVGGRGDNSPLHF | TGCAGTGCTAGAGTAGGGGGGAGAGGGGATAATTCACCCCTCCACTTT
. | TRBJ1-5 | many | TRBV2 | CASRAVMNQPQHF | TGTGCCAGCAGGGCGGTGATGAATCAGCCCCAGCATTTT
TRBD1 | TRBJ1-5 | . | TRBV7-8 | CASSPGTGANNQPQHF | TGTGCCAGCAGCCCCGGGACAGGGGCAAACAATCAGCCCCAGCATTTT
TRBD2 | TRBJ2-5 | . | TRBV7-2 | CATEAGGSQETQYF | TGTGCCACCGAGGCGGGGGGGTCCCAAGAGACCCAGTACTTC
TRBD1 | TRBJ1-5 | . | TRBV19 | CASRSKKTGNQHF | TGTGCCAGTAGATCGAAGAAGACAGGGAATCAGCATTTT
TRBD1 | TRBJ1-2 | . | TRBV12-3/TRBV12-4 | CASSGGPGQGNYGYTF | TGTGCCAGCAGCGGAGGTCCGGGACAGGGAAACTATGGCTACACCTTC
. | TRBJ2-7 | many | TRBV5-1 | CASRIDRNYEQYF | TGCGCCAGCAGAATAGACAGGAACTACGAGCAGTACTTC
TRBD1 | TRBJ1-1 | many | TRBV7-9 | CASSLTGGVTEAFF | TGTGCCAGCAGCTTGACAGGGGGGGTCACTGAAGCTTTCTTT
. | TRBJ2-7 | . | TRBV7-8 | CASSYSCEQYF | TGTGCCAGCAGCTACAGTTGCGAGCAGTACTTC
TRBD2 | TRBJ2-5 | few | TRBV29-1 | CSALSSGRGGETQYF | TGCAGCGCTCTAAGTAGCGGGAGGGGAGGAGAGACCCAGTACTTC
. | TRBJ2-5 | many | TRBV7-2 | CASSDYETQYF | TGTGCCAGCAGCGATTACGAGACCCAGTACTTC
TRBD1 | TRBJ1-1 | . | TRBV7-9 | CASSGTGSVGEAFF | TGTGCCAGCAGCGGGACAGGGTCTGTCGGTGAAGCTTTCTTT
. | TRBJ1-2 | . | TRBV20-1 | CSARVVGANYGYTF | TGCAGTGCTCGAGTTGTGGGAGCTAACTATGGCTACACCTTC
TRBD1 | TRBJ2-7 | many | TRBV12-3/TRBV12-4 | CASSLGGLYEQYF | TGTGCCAGCAGCTTAGGGGGCCTCTACGAGCAGTACTTC
. | TRBJ1-2 | many | TRBV6-5 | CASKALGEGYGYTF | TGTGCCAGCAAAGCCCTGGGAGAAGGGTATGGCTACACCTTC